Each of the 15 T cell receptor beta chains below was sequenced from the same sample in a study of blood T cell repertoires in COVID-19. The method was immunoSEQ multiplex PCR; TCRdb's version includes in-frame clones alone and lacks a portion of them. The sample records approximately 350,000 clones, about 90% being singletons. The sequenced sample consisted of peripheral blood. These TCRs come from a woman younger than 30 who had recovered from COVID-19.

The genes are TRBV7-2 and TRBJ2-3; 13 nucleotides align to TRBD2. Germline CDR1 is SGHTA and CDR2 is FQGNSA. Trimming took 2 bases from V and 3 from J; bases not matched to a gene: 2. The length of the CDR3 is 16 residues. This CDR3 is CASSLTSGRGTDTQYF. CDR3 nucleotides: TGTGCCAGCAGCTTAACTAGCGGGAGGGGGACAGATACGCAGTATTTT.

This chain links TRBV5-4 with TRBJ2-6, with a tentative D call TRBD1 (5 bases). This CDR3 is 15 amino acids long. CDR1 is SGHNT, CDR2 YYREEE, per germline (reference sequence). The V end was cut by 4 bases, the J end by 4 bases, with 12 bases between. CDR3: CASSRQGSGANVLTF. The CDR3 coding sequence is TGTGCCAGCAGCCGGCAGGGATCCGGGGCCAACGTCCTGACTTTC.

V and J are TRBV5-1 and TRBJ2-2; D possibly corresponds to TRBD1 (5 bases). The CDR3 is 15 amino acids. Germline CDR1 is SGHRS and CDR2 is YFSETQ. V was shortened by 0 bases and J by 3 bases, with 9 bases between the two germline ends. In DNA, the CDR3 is TGCGCCAGCAGCTTGGAAGGGGCCGACACCGGGGAGCTGTTTTTT. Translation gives CASSLEGADTGELFF.

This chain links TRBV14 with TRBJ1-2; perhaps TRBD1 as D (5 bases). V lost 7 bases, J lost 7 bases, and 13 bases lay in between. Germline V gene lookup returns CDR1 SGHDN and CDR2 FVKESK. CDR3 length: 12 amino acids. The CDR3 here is CASNQGLGGYTF. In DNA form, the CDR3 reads TGTGCCAGCAACCAGGGCCTGGGTGGCTACACCTTC. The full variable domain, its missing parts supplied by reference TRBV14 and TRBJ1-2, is EAGVTQFPSHSVIEKGQTVTLRCDPISGHDNLYWYRRVMGKEIKFLLHFVKESKQDESGMPNNRFLAERTGGTYSTLKVQPAELEDSGVYFCASNQGLGGYTFGSGTRLTVV.

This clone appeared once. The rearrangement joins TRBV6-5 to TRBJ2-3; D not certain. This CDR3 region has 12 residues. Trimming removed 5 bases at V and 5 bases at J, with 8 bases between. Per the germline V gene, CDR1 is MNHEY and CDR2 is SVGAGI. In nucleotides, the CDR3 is TGTGCCAGCAGTCCCCACGGAGATACGCAGTATTTT. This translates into CASSPHGDTQYF.

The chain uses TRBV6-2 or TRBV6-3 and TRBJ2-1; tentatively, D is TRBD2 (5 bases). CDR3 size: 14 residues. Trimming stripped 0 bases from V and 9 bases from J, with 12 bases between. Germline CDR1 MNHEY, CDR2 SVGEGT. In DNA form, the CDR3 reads TGTGCCAGCAGTTACTCCGGGATGCTTTTTGAGCAGTTCTTC. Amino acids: CASSYSGMLFEQFF.

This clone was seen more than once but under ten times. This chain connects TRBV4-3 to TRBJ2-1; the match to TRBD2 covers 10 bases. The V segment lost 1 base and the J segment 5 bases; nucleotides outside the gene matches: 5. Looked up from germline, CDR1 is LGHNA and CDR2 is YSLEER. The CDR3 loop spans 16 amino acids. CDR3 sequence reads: CASSQGPAGGHNEQFF. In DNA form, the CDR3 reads TGCGCCAGCAGCCAAGGCCCAGCGGGAGGGCACAATGAGCAGTTCTTC.

This chain's CDR3 is CASSYRQGLAKLFF. CDR3 coding DNA: TGTGCCAGCAGTTATAGGCAGGGACTGGCTAAACTGTTTTTT. This chain connects TRBV6-5 to TRBJ1-4; D possibly corresponds to TRBD1 (5 bases). CDR1 MNHEY and CDR2 SVGAGI come from the germline V gene. The CDR3 sequence is 14 residues long. V was shortened by 3 bases and J by 11 bases, with 16 bases between the two germline ends.

CDR3 in amino acids: CASSRLGAGGELFF. CDR3 nucleotide sequence: TGTGCCAGCAGCCGCCTAGGGGCCGGCGGGGAGCTGTTTTTT. The V gene is TRBV9, the J gene TRBJ2-2, with D perhaps TRBD1 (5 bases). Germline lookup yields CDR1 SGDLS and CDR2 YYNGEE. The ends were cut back, 4 bases at V and 7 bases at J, with 14 bases in the middle. This CDR3 has 14 residues.

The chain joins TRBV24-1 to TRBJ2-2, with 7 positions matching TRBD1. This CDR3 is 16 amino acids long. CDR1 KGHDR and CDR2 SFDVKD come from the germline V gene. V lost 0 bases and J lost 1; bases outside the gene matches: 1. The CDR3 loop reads CATSDLNRGNTGELFF. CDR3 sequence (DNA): TGTGCCACCAGTGATTTGAACAGGGGGAACACCGGGGAGCTGTTTTTT.

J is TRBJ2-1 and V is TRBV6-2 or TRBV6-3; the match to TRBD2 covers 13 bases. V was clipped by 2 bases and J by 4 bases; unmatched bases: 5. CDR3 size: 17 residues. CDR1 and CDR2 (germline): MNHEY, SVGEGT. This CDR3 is CASSYLGLAGAYNEQFF. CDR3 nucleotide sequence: TGTGCCAGCAGTTACCTCGGACTAGCGGGAGCTTACAATGAGCAGTTCTTC.

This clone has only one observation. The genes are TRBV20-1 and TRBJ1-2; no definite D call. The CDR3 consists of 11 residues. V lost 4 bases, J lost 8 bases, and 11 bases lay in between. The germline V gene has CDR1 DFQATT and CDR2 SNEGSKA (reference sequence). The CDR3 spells CSATGSGGYTF. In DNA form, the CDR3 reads TGCAGTGCTACCGGGTCCGGAGGCTACACCTTC.

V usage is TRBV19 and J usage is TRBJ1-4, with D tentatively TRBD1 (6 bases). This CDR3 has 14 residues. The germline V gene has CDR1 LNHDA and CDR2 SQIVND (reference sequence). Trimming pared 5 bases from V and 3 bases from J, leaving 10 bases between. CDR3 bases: TGTGCCAGTAGTCGGACAGTTCCTAATGAAAAACTGTTTTTT. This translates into CASSRTVPNEKLFF.

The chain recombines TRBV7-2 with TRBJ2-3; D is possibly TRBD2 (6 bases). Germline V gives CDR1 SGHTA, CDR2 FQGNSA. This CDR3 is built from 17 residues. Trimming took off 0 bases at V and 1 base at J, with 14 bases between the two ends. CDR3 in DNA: TGTGCCAGCAGCTTAGCGGTTTTGTCTAGCGGCACAGATACGCAGTATTTT. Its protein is CASSLAVLSSGTDTQYF.

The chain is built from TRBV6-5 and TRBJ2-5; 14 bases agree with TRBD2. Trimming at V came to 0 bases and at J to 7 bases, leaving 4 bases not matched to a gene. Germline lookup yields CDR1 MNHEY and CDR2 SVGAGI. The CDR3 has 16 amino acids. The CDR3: CASSYSGLAGGGTQYF. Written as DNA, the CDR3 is TGTGCCAGCAGTTACTCCGGACTAGCGGGAGGTGGGACCCAGTACTTC.